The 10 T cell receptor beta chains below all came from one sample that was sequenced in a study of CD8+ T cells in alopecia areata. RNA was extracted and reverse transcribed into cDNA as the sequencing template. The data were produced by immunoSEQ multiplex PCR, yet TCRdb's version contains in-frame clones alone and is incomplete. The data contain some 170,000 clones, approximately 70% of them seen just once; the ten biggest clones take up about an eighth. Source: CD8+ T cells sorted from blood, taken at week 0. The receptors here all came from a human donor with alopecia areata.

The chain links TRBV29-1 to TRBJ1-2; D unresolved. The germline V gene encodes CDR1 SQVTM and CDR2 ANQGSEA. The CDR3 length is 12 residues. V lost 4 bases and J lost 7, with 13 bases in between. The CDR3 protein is CSVANREFGYTF. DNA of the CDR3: TGCAGCGTTGCCAATCGGGAGTTTGGCTACACCTTC.

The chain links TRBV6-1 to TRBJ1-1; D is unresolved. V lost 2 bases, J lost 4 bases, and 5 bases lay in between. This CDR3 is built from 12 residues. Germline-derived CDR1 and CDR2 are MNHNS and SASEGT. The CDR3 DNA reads TGTGCCAGCAGTGAATGGCGCACTGAAGCTTTCTTT. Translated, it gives CASSEWRTEAFF.

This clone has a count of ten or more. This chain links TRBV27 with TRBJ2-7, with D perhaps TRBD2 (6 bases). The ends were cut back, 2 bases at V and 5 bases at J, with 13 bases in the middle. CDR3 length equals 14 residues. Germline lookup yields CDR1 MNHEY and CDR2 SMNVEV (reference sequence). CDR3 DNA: TGTGCCAGCAGTTTAGGGACTGGTGCGGACGAGCAGTACTTC. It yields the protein CASSLGTGADEQYF.

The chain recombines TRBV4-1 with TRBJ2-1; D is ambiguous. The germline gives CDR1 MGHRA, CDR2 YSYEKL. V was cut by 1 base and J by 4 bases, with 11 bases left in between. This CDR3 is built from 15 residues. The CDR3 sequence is CASSQVVLGYNEQFF. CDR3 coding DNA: TGCGCCAGCAGCCAAGTGGTGTTAGGGTACAATGAGCAGTTCTTC.

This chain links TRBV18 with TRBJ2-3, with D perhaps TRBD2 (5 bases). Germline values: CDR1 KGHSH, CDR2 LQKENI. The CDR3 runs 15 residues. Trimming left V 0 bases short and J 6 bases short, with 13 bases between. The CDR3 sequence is CASSPPDGELDTQYF. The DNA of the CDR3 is TGTGCCAGCTCACCACCAGACGGGGAGTTGGATACGCAGTATTTT. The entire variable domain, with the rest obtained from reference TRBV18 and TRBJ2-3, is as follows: NAGVMQNPRHLVRRRGQEARLRCSPMKGHSHVYWYRQLPEEGLKFMVYLQKENIIDESGMPKERFSAEFPKEGPSILRIQQVVRGDSAAYFCASSPPDGELDTQYFGPGTRLTVL.

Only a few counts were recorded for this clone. CDR3 sequence (DNA): TGTGCCAGCAGTTCCTGGGACAAAGGGATATTGGCTGAAGCTTTCTTT. Its protein product is CASSSWDKGILAEAFF. The chain links TRBV6-5 to TRBJ1-1; D may be TRBD1 (6 bases). Germline V gives CDR1 MNHEY, CDR2 SVGAGI. Trimming removed 4 bases at V and 6 bases at J, with 21 bases between. This CDR3 is built from 16 residues.

The CDR3 protein is CAWSVDGTEAFF. The CDR3 region has the DNA TGTGCCTGGAGTGTCGATGGCACTGAAGCTTTCTTT. The chain recombines TRBV30 with TRBJ1-1, with D hard to call. V was trimmed by 0 bases and J by 4 bases, leaving 6 bases between them. Germline loops: CDR1 GTSNPN, CDR2 SVGIG (reference sequence). This CDR3 is 12 amino acids long.

The CDR3 sequence is CSAIPSTEAFF. The CDR3 DNA reads as TGCAGTGCTATCCCAAGCACTGAAGCTTTCTTT. V gene TRBV20-1 combines with J gene TRBJ1-1, with D unresolved. The CDR3 runs to 11 residues. V was cut by 4 bases and J by 4 bases, with 7 bases left in between. The germline CDR1 and CDR2 sequences are DFQATT and SNEGSKA (reference sequence).

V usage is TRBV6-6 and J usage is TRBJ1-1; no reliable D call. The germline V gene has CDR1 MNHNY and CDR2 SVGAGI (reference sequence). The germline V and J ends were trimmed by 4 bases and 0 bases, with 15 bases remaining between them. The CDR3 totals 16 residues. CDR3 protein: CASSSTIVQLNTEAFF. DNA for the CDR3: TGTGCCAGCAGTTCTACGATAGTACAACTGAACACTGAAGCTTTCTTT.

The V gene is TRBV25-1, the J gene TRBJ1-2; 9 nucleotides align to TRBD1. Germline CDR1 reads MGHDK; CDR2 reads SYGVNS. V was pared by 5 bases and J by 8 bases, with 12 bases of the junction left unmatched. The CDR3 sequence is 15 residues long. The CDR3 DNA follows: TGTGCCAGCAGTCCCCGGGACAGGGTCTCACAGGGCTACACCTTC. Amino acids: CASSPRDRVSQGYTF.